Presented here are 29 T cell receptor beta chains from one specimen sequenced in a study of identical twins. TCRdb re-called the 5' RACE reads with MiXCR, one entry per CDR3 protein. The sample records 600,000 to 700,000 distinct CDR3 sequences, approximately 22% being singletons. In addition, the sample was reused for a study of T cells expressing NK-cell markers.

The sequenced sample consisted of PBMCs. All receptors derive from a young woman in good health.

This clonotype was picked up a small number of times. The chain uses TRBV5-5 and TRBJ2-5; D perhaps matches TRBD2 (5 bases). CDR1 and CDR2 from the germline V gene are SGHKS and YYEKEE (reference sequence). With 2 bases removed from V and 4 bases from J, the gap between germline ends came to 9 bases. The CDR3 sequence is 13 residues long. The CDR3 nucleotides read TGTGCCAGCAGCTTAGCGGCCCCAGAGACCCAGTACTTC. It encodes CASSLAAPETQYF.

CDR3 region: CASSQDTRNYGYTF. CDR3 nucleotides: TGCGCCAGCAGCCAAGATACACGCAACTATGGCTACACCTTC. J is TRBJ1-2 and V is TRBV4-3, with D hard to call. The V gene's germline CDR1 is LGHNA and CDR2 YSLEER. The CDR3 loop spans 14 amino acids. Trimming cost V 0 bases and J 2 bases, with 7 bases left between them.

The chain combines TRBV5-1 with TRBJ2-2; D is perhaps TRBD2 (6 bases). V was pared by 0 bases and J by 4 bases, with 10 bases between. The CDR3 is 15 residues long. Germline V gives CDR1 SGHRS, CDR2 YFSETQ. CDR3 loop: CASSLAQGGTGELFF. The DNA for the CDR3 is TGCGCCAGCAGCTTGGCTCAGGGAGGCACCGGGGAGCTGTTTTTT.

This clonotype was seen only a few times. For the CDR3, the DNA is TGTGCCAGCAGTTTGCGACAGGGGGATTACAATGAGCAGTTCTTC. Translation gives CASSLRQGDYNEQFF. The V gene is TRBV12-3 or TRBV12-4, the J gene TRBJ2-1, with 9 bases that match TRBD1. J gave up 4 bases and V 3 bases, and 4 bases lay outside the gene matches. The CDR3 spans 15 residues.

This rearrangement joins TRBV29-1 to TRBJ2-7; TRBD1 agrees at 10 bases. The junction had 7 bases not matched to a gene; V was cut back by 6 bases and J by 2 bases. The CDR3 is 14 amino acids. The V gene's germline CDR1 is SQVTM and CDR2 ANQGSEA. This chain's CDR3 is CSVTIGQGAYEQYF. The CDR3 DNA reads as TGCAGCGTCACGATAGGACAGGGGGCCTACGAGCAGTACTTC.

This clonotype has only a few counts. The J gene is TRBJ2-7, the V gene TRBV20-1; D might be TRBD2 (5 bases). V gave up 6 bases and J gave up 4 bases, with 19 bases separating them. This CDR3 is 14 amino acids long. The germline CDR1 and CDR2 sequences are DFQATT and SNEGSKA (reference sequence). The chain's CDR3 is CSAVGPADLYEQYF. In nucleotides, the CDR3 is TGCAGTGCCGTAGGGCCAGCGGACCTTTACGAGCAGTACTTC.

The rearrangement uses TRBV27 and TRBJ2-1; 9 nucleotides line up with TRBD2. The CDR3 loop spans 16 amino acids. V was clipped by 7 bases and J by 8 bases; unmatched bases: 15. Germline V gene lookup returns CDR1 MNHEY and CDR2 SMNVEV (reference sequence). CDR3 protein: CASTRDSGSSYDEQFF. DNA for the CDR3: TGTGCCAGCACCCGGGATAGCGGGAGTTCATACGATGAGCAGTTCTTC.

This chain uses TRBV4-1 with TRBJ2-1; D not certain. Trimming removed 5 bases from V and 8 bases from J, with 10 bases in between. CDR1 and CDR2 (germline): MGHRA, YSYEKL. The CDR3 is 12 amino acids. The CDR3 sequence is CASSMVGDEQFF. CDR3 bases: TGCGCCAGCAGCATGGTCGGTGATGAGCAGTTCTTC.

There are a few counts of this clonotype. The V call is TRBV11-2, the J call TRBJ2-1; 11 bases agree with TRBD2. This CDR3 has 21 amino acids. Trimming cost V 3 bases and J 1 base; bases outside gene matches: 17. Germline loops: CDR1 SGHAT, CDR2 FQNNGV. As DNA, the CDR3 is TGTGCCAGCAGCTTCCCGACACCAGGCCCTAGCGGGAGGAGATCCTACAATGAGCAGTTCTTC. Translating gives CASSFPTPGPSGRRSYNEQFF.

This clonotype was detected many times. The gene calls are TRBV11-2 and TRBJ2-1; D remains unclear. This CDR3 is built from 19 residues. Deletions cut 1 base from V and 1 base from J, with 20 bases between. Germline V gene lookup returns CDR1 SGHAT and CDR2 FQNNGV. CDR3 region: CASSLVPTSSGVSYNEQFF. Here the CDR3 DNA reads TGTGCCAGCAGCTTAGTACCTACCTCCTCGGGTGTGTCCTACAATGAGCAGTTCTTC. The full variable domain, in which reference TRBV11-2 and TRBJ2-1 provide the parts outside the CDR3, is EAGVAQSPRYKIIEKRQSVAFWCNPISGHATLYWYQQILGQGPKLLIQFQNNGVVDDSQLPKDRFSAERLKGVDSTLKIQPAKLEDSAVYLCASSLVPTSSGVSYNEQFFGPGTRLTVL.

V is TRBV20-1 and J is TRBJ2-2; no firm D call. V gave up 3 bases and J gave up 1 base, with 6 bases separating them. The CDR3 consists of 13 residues. CDR1 is DFQATT, CDR2 SNEGSKA, per germline (reference sequence). DNA for the CDR3: TGCAGTGCTAGGTTGGAGAACACCGGGGAGCTGTTTTTT. This sequence encodes CSARLENTGELFF.

The gene calls are TRBV3-1 and TRBJ2-3, with D perhaps given as TRBD1 or TRBD2 (5 bases each). Looked up from germline, CDR1 is LGHDT and CDR2 is YNNKEL (reference sequence). V dropped 5 bases and J dropped 1 base, with 13 bases sitting between them. The CDR3 extends over 15 amino acids. The CDR3 region is CASSFILGGTDTQYF. The CDR3 bases are TGTGCCAGCAGCTTTATCCTGGGGGGCACAGATACGCAGTATTTT.

The J gene is TRBJ2-1, the V gene TRBV7-9; no firm D call. Germline assignment: CDR1 SEHNR and CDR2 FQNEAQ (reference sequence). V lost 5 bases and J lost 9, with 14 bases in between. The CDR3 totals 13 residues. The CDR3 DNA is TGTGCCAGCAGCGTGGCGTCCGGAAGTGAGCAGTTCTTC. This translates into CASSVASGSEQFF.

The chain employs TRBV12-3 or TRBV12-4 and TRBJ2-5, with 9 bases aligning to TRBD1. J lost 5 bases, V lost 6 bases, and 7 bases had no gene match. The CDR3 is 14 amino acids. Here the CDR3 reads CASSFGQGIETQYF. DNA of the CDR3: TGTGCCAGCAGCTTCGGACAGGGGATCGAGACCCAGTACTTC.

The gene calls are TRBV10-1 and TRBJ2-3, with D perhaps TRBD2 (5 bases). V shed 4 bases and J shed 0 bases, with 11 bases lying between them. The length of the CDR3 is 15 residues. CDR1 is WNHNN and CDR2 is SYGVQD in the germline V gene (reference sequence). CDR3 in DNA: TGCGCCAGCAGTGCCAGCGCGGGTAGCACAGATACGCAGTATTTT. Protein: CASSASAGSTDTQYF.

At least ten counts were recorded for this clonotype. The rearrangement joins TRBV29-1 to TRBJ2-2, with 10 bases fitting TRBD1. The V gene's germline CDR1 is SQVTM and CDR2 ANQGSEA. V lost 6 bases and J lost 6; bases outside the gene matches: 10. The CDR3 covers 15 residues. The CDR3 sequence is CSVRSGTGVPGELFF. The CDR3, as DNA: TGCAGCGTCCGATCCGGGACAGGGGTACCCGGGGAGCTGTTTTTT.

This rearrangement joins TRBV5-1 to TRBJ2-5; 12 bases match TRBD2. This CDR3 has 16 amino acids. CDR1 is SGHRS and CDR2 is YFSETQ in the germline V gene. V shed 0 bases, J shed 7 bases, and the junction held 7 bases outside the gene matches. The CDR3 DNA follows: TGCGCCAGCAGCTTGGGAGGACTAGCGGGAACAGGGACCCAGTACTTC. Its translation is CASSLGGLAGTGTQYF.

This clonotype showed up just a few times. The gene calls are TRBV12-3 or TRBV12-4 and TRBJ1-1, with a possible D match to TRBD1 (6 bases). V lost 6 bases, J lost 1 base, and 12 bases lay in between. CDR3 length: 14 amino acids. The CDR3: CASSRRGWNTEAFF. The CDR3, as DNA: TGTGCCAGCAGCCGAAGGGGGTGGAACACTGAAGCTTTCTTT.

This clonotype was observed a handful of times. Compared with germline, one end of the junction differs, possibly owing to a read error. The V and J genes are TRBV12-3 or TRBV12-4 and TRBJ2-7, with D possibly TRBD2 on 5 matching bases. The CDR3 runs to 13 residues. The CDR3 DNA reads as TGTGCCAGCAGTTTAGCAGGGAGTCTCGATACCCACTTC. This sequence encodes CASSLAGSLDTHF.

This clonotype was seen a few times. This rearrangement joins TRBV7-3 to TRBJ2-3, with 7 bases aligning to TRBD2. The trim removed 4 bases at V and 10 bases at J, leaving 5 bases unmatched. CDR3 length: 12 residues. Germline CDR1 and CDR2: SGHTA and FQGTGA. CDR3 amino acids: CASSYSGRAQYF. The CDR3 DNA reads TGTGCCAGCAGCTATAGCGGGCGGGCGCAGTATTTT.

The V and J genes are TRBV5-1 and TRBJ2-3; TRBD2 agrees at 10 bases. The CDR3 length is 19 residues. V shed 2 bases and J 2 bases; nucleotides not matched to a gene: 14. The V gene's germline CDR1 is SGHRS and CDR2 YFSETQ. The CDR3 nucleotides are TGCGCCAGCAGCTTAGCCCCTAGCGGGGGCCGAGCAGACACAGATACGCAGTATTTT. It codes for CASSLAPSGGRADTDTQYF.

CDR3 protein: CASREGGYNEQFF. In nucleotides, the CDR3 is TGTGCCAGCCGGGAAGGGGGTTACAATGAGCAGTTCTTC. V gene TRBV7-9 combines with J gene TRBJ2-1; maybe TRBD1 (6 bases). The V end lost 8 bases, the J end lost 4 bases, and 12 bases lay between the germline ends. This CDR3 has 13 amino acids. Germline V gene lookup returns CDR1 SEHNR and CDR2 FQNEAQ (reference sequence).

This clonotype was observed a few times. This sequence joins TRBV20-1 and TRBJ2-3; TRBD2 agrees at 9 bases. This CDR3 comprises 17 residues. Per germline, CDR1 DFQATT and CDR2 SNEGSKA (reference sequence). V shed 1 base and J 7 bases; nucleotides not matched to a gene: 15. The CDR3 sequence is CSARAISRAGGLNTQYF. The CDR3 nucleotides are TGCAGTGCTAGAGCTATATCACGGGCGGGGGGGCTAAATACGCAGTATTTT.

The chain is built from TRBV15 and TRBJ1-2; no definite D call. CDR3 length: 14 residues. The V end lost 5 bases, the J end lost 5 bases, and 15 bases lay between the germline ends. Germline CDR1 is LNHNV and CDR2 is YYDKDF (reference sequence). CDR3 residues: CATSPLLESYGYTF. The CDR3 DNA is TGTGCCACCAGCCCGCTTCTTGAGTCTTATGGCTACACCTTC. The complete variable domain, with remaining parts taken from reference TRBV15 and TRBJ1-2, reads DAMVIQNPRYQVTQFGKPVTLSCSQTLNHNVMYWYQQKSSQAPKLLFHYYDKDFNNEADTPDNFQSRRPNTSFCFLDIRSPGLGDTAMYLCATSPLLESYGYTFGSGTRLTVV.

In its sample, this clonotype was seen a few times. The rearrangement uses TRBV20-1 and TRBJ2-3, with TRBD2 matching over 11 bases. Per the germline V gene, CDR1 is DFQATT and CDR2 is SNEGSKA (reference sequence). V was pared by 0 bases and J by 3 bases, with 11 bases of the junction left unmatched. This CDR3 spans 18 amino acids. CDR3 DNA: TGCAGTGCTAGAGATCGCGCTAGCGGGGGGAGTAGAACAGATACGCAGTATTTT. Protein: CSARDRASGGSRTDTQYF.

V and J are TRBV12-3 or TRBV12-4 and TRBJ1-1; 10 bases are shared with TRBD1. The J segment lost 7 bases and the V segment lost 4 bases, leaving 12 bases of the junction unmatched. This CDR3 contains 16 residues. CDR3 DNA: TGTGCCAGCAGTTCGAAACGGACAGGGGGTAAGGGTGAAGCTTTCTTT. This encodes CASSSKRTGGKGEAFF.

Ten or more counts support this clonotype. The chain links TRBV6-5 to TRBJ2-5; 13 bases match TRBD2. CDR3 length: 15 amino acids. The V and J ends lost 2 bases and 7 bases, in that order; junction bases with no gene match: 4. CDR1 is MNHEY, CDR2 SVGAGI, per germline. The DNA for the CDR3 is TGTGCCAGCAGTTACGGGGGACTAGCGGGAACGACCCAGTACTTC. It encodes CASSYGGLAGTTQYF.

This clonotype was picked up many times. The rearrangement links TRBV20-1 to TRBJ2-1; the D is unclear. Germline assignment: CDR1 DFQATT and CDR2 SNEGSKA (reference sequence). This CDR3 is built from 15 residues. With 4 bases removed from V and 0 bases from J, the gap between germline ends came to 13 bases. The CDR3 loop is CSAIGDFRSYNEQFF. DNA for the CDR3: TGCAGTGCTATAGGAGACTTTCGCTCCTACAATGAGCAGTTCTTC.

This clonotype was seen only a few times. The J gene is TRBJ1-4, the V gene TRBV4-1; D is undetermined. V was pared by 1 base and J by 7 bases, with 13 bases between. This CDR3 is built from 15 residues. Germline CDR1 is MGHRA and CDR2 is YSYEKL. This chain's CDR3 is CASSQVSVTGEKLFF. The CDR3 DNA reads TGCGCCAGCAGCCAAGTGAGCGTGACGGGTGAAAAACTGTTTTTT.